The present T cell receptor (beta chain) was sequenced within a study of blood T cell repertoires in COVID-19. CDR3 length: 12 amino acids. CDR1 and CDR2 (germline): SEHNR, FQNEAQ (reference sequence). Trimming removed 4 bases at V and 3 bases at J, with 7 bases between. Clones were sequenced by immunoSEQ multiplex PCR, and TCRdb holds only the in-frame ones, with some missing. In the table there are hundreds of thousands of clones, less than 85% of which are singletons. A single count supports this clone. This clonotype was obtained from a woman of 80 years or more with acute or convalescent COVID-19. Sequencing was performed on peripheral blood. The chain employs TRBV7-9 and TRBJ2-7, with D possibly matching TRBD2 (6 bases). The chain's CDR3 is CASSWRGYEQYF. The CDR3 nucleotides read TGTGCCAGCAGCTGGAGGGGCTACGAGCAGTACTTC.